These T cell receptor beta chains were read from a single sample in a study of monozygotic twins with inflammatory bowel disease. TCRdb reanalyzed the 5' RACE reads, giving one entry per CDR3 protein sequence and no DNA. This sample's table has approximately 400,000 distinct CDR3 sequences. The sequencing sample was made of blood. These receptors all come from a human donor with ulcerative colitis or Crohn's disease, or a healthy co-twin of an affected twin (not recorded which). Both conserved end residues are part of each CDR3.

j_call: TRBJ2-6; v_call: TRBV7-2; cdr3_aa: CASSLDLPGANVLTF
j_call: TRBJ2-1; v_call: TRBV6-1; cdr3_aa: CASSGRQGPYNEQYF
j_call: TRBJ2-7; v_call: TRBV4-1; cdr3_aa: CASSQEQGKSYEQYF
j_call: TRBJ2-3; v_call: TRBV7-2; cdr3_aa: CASRKPAGEGTQYF
j_call: TRBJ1-1; v_call: TRBV10-3; cdr3_aa: CAISESDRVNTEAFF
j_call: TRBJ2-3; v_call: TRBV30; cdr3_aa: CAWSVGYTDTQYF
j_call: TRBJ2-7; v_call: TRBV5-1; cdr3_aa: CASSLKGGGDTYEQYF
j_call: TRBJ2-1; v_call: TRBV7-2; cdr3_aa: CASSLATSSYNEQFF
j_call: TRBJ2-2; v_call: TRBV7-2; cdr3_aa: CASSLDRARGGELFF
j_call: TRBJ2-2; v_call: TRBV5-4; cdr3_aa: CASSLEAGPGAGELFF
j_call: TRBJ1-2; v_call: TRBV28; cdr3_aa: CASSSAGTAVYGYTF
j_call: TRBJ1-5; v_call: TRBV5-1; cdr3_aa: CASSPGGTGSQPQHF
j_call: TRBJ2-7; v_call: TRBV4-2; cdr3_aa: CASSQEGLAGYEQYF
j_call: TRBJ1-5; v_call: TRBV7-9; cdr3_aa: CASSLKDGNQPQHF
j_call: TRBJ1-2; v_call: TRBV5-1; cdr3_aa: CARSLGAGEGYTF
j_call: TRBJ1-1; v_call: TRBV5-1; cdr3_aa: CASSLAGGNTEAFF
j_call: TRBJ1-4; v_call: TRBV7-9; cdr3_aa: CASSQADATNEKLFF
j_call: TRBJ2-1; v_call: TRBV9; cdr3_aa: CASSRLAGHDNEQFF
j_call: TRBJ2-5; v_call: TRBV25-1; cdr3_aa: CASKRKETQYF
j_call: TRBJ2-2; v_call: TRBV11-1; cdr3_aa: CASSPGTSGGPRTGELVF
j_call: TRBJ1-3; v_call: TRBV7-9; cdr3_aa: CGVGNSGNTIYF
j_call: TRBJ1-1; v_call: TRBV5-1; cdr3_aa: CASSLVSSRENTEAFF
j_call: TRBJ1-3; v_call: TRBV7-8; cdr3_aa: CASSSVPGNTIYF
j_call: TRBJ1-1; v_call: TRBV14; cdr3_aa: CASSPPALLLTGGNTEAFF
j_call: TRBJ2-7; v_call: TRBV28; cdr3_aa: CASSFSGQGNHEQYF
j_call: TRBJ2-5; v_call: TRBV10-3; cdr3_aa: CAIKQGAGETQYF
j_call: TRBJ1-2; v_call: TRBV12-3/TRBV12-4; cdr3_aa: CATTFGPMAGGYTF
j_call: TRBJ1-4; v_call: TRBV5-1; cdr3_aa: CASSWDRQQLFF
j_call: TRBJ2-7; v_call: TRBV29-1; cdr3_aa: CSVSTGGSVGYEQYF
j_call: TRBJ1-1; v_call: TRBV20-1; cdr3_aa: CSARGNVFTEAFF
j_call: TRBJ2-5; v_call: TRBV20-1; cdr3_aa: CSAGPLARLKETQYF
j_call: TRBJ1-1; v_call: TRBV3-1; cdr3_aa: CASSQNRGGTEAFF
j_call: TRBJ2-1; v_call: TRBV20-1; cdr3_aa: CSATPGTGDDYNEQFF
j_call: TRBJ2-1; v_call: TRBV10-3; cdr3_aa: CAISEEIGAEQFF
j_call: TRBJ2-6; v_call: TRBV20-1; cdr3_aa: CSAALLLAGGLPGANVLTF
j_call: TRBJ1-5; v_call: TRBV12-3/TRBV12-4; cdr3_aa: CASGAGQRNQPQHF
j_call: TRBJ1-2; v_call: TRBV30; cdr3_aa: CAWSTGGGPLYGYTF